This TCR beta chain was sequenced during a study of tumor-infiltrating lymphocytes in primary liver carcinoma. Whole-study results and caveats: Blood had a significantly lower top-250-clone fraction than tumors did (p = 0.039).

This clonotype was counted a single time. Antigen: not known. V lost 4 bases to trimming and J lost 3 bases, with 12 bases between them. CDR3 length equals 14 residues. Starting material for RNA and DNA co-extraction consisted of about 20-33 mg of unsorted bulk tissue. All of the tumor samples contained over 75% viable tumor cells. The authors made TCR beta cDNA from 500 to 600 ng total RNA with a constant-region primer. TCR beta libraries came from three nested multiplex PCR rounds using slightly modified ARM-PCR. Two initial PCR rounds of about 11 cycles each paired TRBV1-TRBV30 forward primers with a C-beta reverse primer. TCRdb re-derived calls from the multiplex PCR reads in MiXCR, one entry per CDR3 protein. The sample records approximately 92,000 distinct CDR3 sequences, around three quarters being singletons.

The sequence derives from a woman aged 55-70 years with primary liver carcinoma and hepatitis B virus infection. The sequenced sample consisted of liver tumor tissue from sampling region 5. Subset in this sample: tumor region T5, tumor centre. The rearrangement joins TRBV12-3 or TRBV12-4 to TRBJ1-2, with a weak D call TRBD1 (6 bases). CDR3 in DNA: TGTGCCAGCAGTTCCGACAGGTGGGACTATGGCTACACCTTC. Protein: CASSSDRWDYGYTF.